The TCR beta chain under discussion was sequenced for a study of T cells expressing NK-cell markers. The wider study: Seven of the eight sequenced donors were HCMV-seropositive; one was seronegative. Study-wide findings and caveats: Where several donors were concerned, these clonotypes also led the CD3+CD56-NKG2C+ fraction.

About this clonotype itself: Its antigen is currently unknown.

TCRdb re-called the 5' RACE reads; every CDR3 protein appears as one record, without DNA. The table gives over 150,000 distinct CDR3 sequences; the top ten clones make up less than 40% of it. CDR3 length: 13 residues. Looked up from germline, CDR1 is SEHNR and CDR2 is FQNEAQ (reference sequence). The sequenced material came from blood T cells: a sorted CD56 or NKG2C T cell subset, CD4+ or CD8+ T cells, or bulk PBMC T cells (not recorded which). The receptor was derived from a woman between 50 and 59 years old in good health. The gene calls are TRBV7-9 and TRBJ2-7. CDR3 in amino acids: CASSSTGPYEQYF.